This T cell receptor beta chain came from a study of cytomegalovirus exposure and HLA in healthy donors. Points from the study as a whole: The authors enumerated 150 to 200 TCR beta chains as linked to cytomegalovirus. Among CMV-associated TCR beta chains, most appeared HLA-restricted in a later analysis.

PCR was performed using 60 Vbeta and 13 Jbeta primers. The method was immunoSEQ multiplex PCR; TCRdb's version includes in-frame clones alone and lacks a portion of them. This sample's table reports around 45,000 clones. For this clone: The antigen is undetermined.

Germline assignment: CDR1 ENHRY and CDR2 SYGVKD. The CDR3 runs 12 residues. Trimming took 6 bases from V and 8 from J, leaving 13 bases between them. The sequenced sample was PBMCs. The sequence was obtained from a male donor in good health and CMV-seronegative. V and J are TRBV10-3 and TRBJ1-1; weak D call: TRBD1 (5 bases). CDR3 in DNA: TGTGCCATCAGGCAGGACACTCGAGAAGCTTTCTTT. Protein: CAIRQDTREAFF.